The 31 T cell receptor beta chains given below trace back to one sample, sequenced in a study of T-cell memory formation after mild COVID-19. One entry per CDR3 protein, called by TCRdb with MiXCR from the 5' RACE reads. The sample records hundreds of thousands of distinct CDR3 sequences, approximately 15% being singletons. The sequenced sample was PBMCs or a T cell subset sorted from them (not recorded which). The source of these receptors is a man aged 18 to 35 who had mild COVID-19 (a few samples of this study predate the infection). Cell type and time point are not known.

The V and J genes are TRBV5-1 and TRBJ1-6; 7 bases fit TRBD1. With 3 bases clipped from V and 7 bases from J, the junction kept 7 bases outside the gene matches. CDR1 and CDR2 (germline): SGHRS, YFSETQ. The CDR3 is 15 amino acids. CDR3 residues: CASSSRDSMNSPLHF. The CDR3 nucleotides are TGCGCCAGCAGCTCACGGGACAGCATGAATTCACCCCTCCACTTT.

This clonotype has only a few counts. The chain employs TRBV6-2 or TRBV6-3 and TRBJ2-2; D is perhaps TRBD2 (6 bases). This CDR3 spans 14 amino acids. The V gene's germline CDR1 is MNHEY and CDR2 SVGEGT. The germline V and J ends were trimmed by 7 bases and 1 base, with 10 bases remaining between them. The CDR3 sequence is CASTEGLNTGELFF. The CDR3, as DNA: TGTGCCAGCACCGAGGGACTGAACACCGGGGAGCTGTTTTTT.

This clonotype was counted only a few times. J is TRBJ2-1 and V is TRBV5-6; maybe TRBD2 (6 bases). There are 15 residues in the CDR3. The germline V gene encodes CDR1 SGHDT and CDR2 YYEEEE. V gave up 1 base and J gave up 3 bases, with 11 bases separating them. For the CDR3, the DNA is TGTGCCAGCAGCTTGTCGGGGGTTCTCTACAATGAGCAGTTCTTC. This sequence encodes CASSLSGVLYNEQFF.

The chain has TRBV10-3 and TRBJ1-6; D is perhaps TRBD1 (6 bases). The CDR3 consists of 13 residues. Germline loops: CDR1 ENHRY, CDR2 SYGVKD. The V and J ends lost 7 bases and 6 bases respectively, with 10 bases between them. CDR3 sequence reads: CAITGQPNSPLHF. CDR3 coding DNA: TGTGCCATCACTGGACAGCCTAATTCACCCCTCCACTTT.

The chain links TRBV7-9 to TRBJ2-1; 12 nucleotides match TRBD2. Trimming at V came to 6 bases and at J to 10 bases, leaving 10 bases not matched to a gene. The CDR3 runs 15 residues. Germline lookup yields CDR1 SEHNR and CDR2 FQNEAQ (reference sequence). The CDR3 spells CASSPTSGGPAEQFF. As DNA, the CDR3 is TGTGCCAGCAGTCCTACTAGCGGGGGGCCCGCGGAGCAGTTCTTC.

V usage is TRBV12-3 or TRBV12-4 and J usage is TRBJ1-5, with 11 bases matching TRBD1. After removal of 5 bases from V and 6 bases from J, the junction contained 6 bases not matched to a gene. The CDR3 spans 15 residues. CDR3 sequence: CASSGQGAVGQPQHF. The CDR3 DNA is TGTGCCAGCAGTGGACAGGGGGCGGTAGGTCAGCCCCAGCATTTT.

This clonotype was observed a handful of times. The chain uses TRBV4-3 and TRBJ1-5, with D possibly matching TRBD1 (6 bases). Germline assignment: CDR1 LGHNA and CDR2 YSLEER. The CDR3 is 15 residues long. The ends were cut back, 0 bases at V and 0 bases at J, with 6 bases in the middle. CDR3 sequence (DNA): TGCGCCAGCAGCCAAGAAGGGGGTAGCAATCAGCCCCAGCATTTT. Amino acids: CASSQEGGSNQPQHF.

The gene calls are TRBV5-6 and TRBJ1-6; tentative D call: TRBD1 (6 bases). Per the germline V gene, CDR1 is SGHDT and CDR2 is YYEEEE. This CDR3 comprises 16 residues. V gave up 4 bases and J gave up 7 bases, with 18 bases separating them. The CDR3 DNA follows: TGTGCCAGCAGCCTATTAACGGCGGGGGCGAATTCACCCCTCCACTTT. Translating it yields CASSLLTAGANSPLHF. Full variable domain (remainder filled in from reference TRBV5-6 and TRBJ1-6): DAGVTQSPTHLIKTRGQQVTLRCSPKSGHDTVSWYQQALGQGPQFIFQYYEEEERQRGNFPDRFSGHQFPNYSSELNVNALLLGDSALYLCASSLLTAGANSPLHFGNGTRLTVT.

V and J are TRBV20-1 and TRBJ2-1; 7 bases match TRBD1. Germline V lookup: CDR1 DFQATT, CDR2 SNEGSKA (reference sequence). This CDR3 comprises 13 residues. With V trimmed by 4 bases and J by 1 base, 1 base remained unmatched. CDR3 sequence reads: CSANRGSYNEQFF. The CDR3 DNA reads TGCAGTGCTAACAGGGGTTCCTACAATGAGCAGTTCTTC.

This clonotype was recorded a few times. The CDR3 loop is CASSPDTRNTEAFF. The CDR3 DNA sequence: TGTGCCAGCTCACCGGACACACGGAACACTGAAGCTTTCTTT. This chain uses TRBV18 with TRBJ1-1, with D perhaps matching TRBD1 (5 bases). The CDR3 contains 14 residues. Looked up from germline, CDR1 is KGHSH and CDR2 is LQKENI. Trimming shortened V by 3 bases and J by 1 base, and 9 bases separated the two germline ends.

This chain uses TRBV9 with TRBJ2-1; D gene uncertain. Germline loops: CDR1 SGDLS, CDR2 YYNGEE. The CDR3 extends over 12 amino acids. V was shortened by 2 bases and J by 9 bases, with 9 bases between the two germline ends. CDR3 DNA: TGTGCCAGCAGCGTTTTGGGGATTGAGCAGTTCTTC. This gives the protein CASSVLGIEQFF.

There are a few counts of this clonotype. The chain recombines TRBV6-2 or TRBV6-3 with TRBJ2-7, with TRBD2 identical over 13 bases. After removal of 6 bases from V and 3 bases from J, the junction contained 2 bases not matched to a gene. Germline V gene lookup returns CDR1 MNHEY and CDR2 SVGEGT. There are 14 residues in the CDR3. The CDR3 DNA reads as TGTGCCAGCAGAGGGACTAGCGGGGACTACGAGCAGTACTTC. It is translated as CASRGTSGDYEQYF.

This chain connects TRBV29-1 to TRBJ2-5; 11 bases are a match to TRBD1. Germline V CDR1 and CDR2: SQVTM, ANQGSEA. The CDR3 runs to 13 residues. V lost 6 bases and J lost 5; bases outside the gene matches: 5. The CDR3 here is CSVDRGRLETQYF. CDR3 bases: TGCAGCGTGGACAGGGGGCGGTTGGAGACCCAGTACTTC.

CDR3 DNA sequence: TGTGCCAGCTCACCTTTCCGTCCGGGACAGAGCCGGGCCACTGAAGCTTTCTTT. It translates to CASSPFRPGQSRATEAFF. The chain links TRBV18 to TRBJ1-1, with TRBD1 matching over 7 bases. The CDR3 is made up of 18 amino acids. V lost 3 bases and J lost 4; bases outside the gene matches: 17. The germline CDR1 and CDR2 sequences are KGHSH and LQKENI.

The gene calls are TRBV11-3 and TRBJ2-1; TRBD2 agrees at 10 bases. Trimming cost V 1 base and J 7 bases; bases outside gene matches: 13. From germline, CDR1 is SGHNT and CDR2 YENEEA. CDR3 length: 18 residues. Written as DNA, the CDR3 is TGTGCCAGCAGCTTAGGGGTGTCTAGCGGGGGCCCCGGGAATGAGCAGTTCTTC. This gives the protein CASSLGVSSGGPGNEQFF.

This clonotype was recorded a few times. The CDR3 DNA follows: TGTGCCAGCAGCTTAGCGCGGGGGATCTACGAGCAGTACTTC. This gives the protein CASSLARGIYEQYF. This chain joins TRBV11-2 and TRBJ2-7; TRBD2 aligns across 7 bases. Trimming removed 1 base from V and 3 bases from J; junction bases left unmatched: 3. The CDR3 length is 14 residues. The germline V gene has CDR1 SGHAT and CDR2 FQNNGV.

This clonotype has just a few counts. The CDR3 sequence: CASGPTGGNQPQHF. The CDR3 nucleotides are TGTGCCAGCGGACCGACAGGGGGGAATCAGCCCCAGCATTTT. The chain links TRBV2 to TRBJ1-5; 9 nucleotides line up with TRBD1. The V gene end was trimmed by 8 bases and the J gene end by 4 bases; junction bases not matched to a gene: 6. The CDR3 has 14 residues. Per germline, CDR1 SNHLY and CDR2 FYNNEI.

The chain recombines TRBV6-5 with TRBJ2-2, with D perhaps assigned TRBD1 or TRBD2 (5 bases each). The CDR3 is made up of 14 amino acids. Per germline, CDR1 MNHEY and CDR2 SVGAGI. V was pared by 6 bases and J by 6 bases, with 14 bases between. The CDR3 protein is CASSPTGTAGELFF. The CDR3 bases are TGTGCCAGCAGCCCGACCGGGACGGCCGGGGAGCTGTTTTTT.

This clonotype was recorded a few times. This sequence joins TRBV29-1 and TRBJ2-3; possibly TRBD2 for D (5 bases). The germline V and J ends were trimmed by 7 bases and 4 bases, with 15 bases remaining between them. CDR1 and CDR2 from the germline V gene are SQVTM and ANQGSEA. This CDR3 has 13 residues. CDR3 coding DNA: TGCAGCGCGATGCCTGCGAGGGCAGATACGCAGTATTTT. This encodes CSAMPARADTQYF.

The chain carries TRBV20-1 and TRBJ2-1; unclear D gene. With 4 bases removed from V and 4 bases from J, the gap between germline ends came to 5 bases. The CDR3 length is 11 residues. Germline values: CDR1 DFQATT, CDR2 SNEGSKA (reference sequence). CDR3 in amino acids: CSAIRYNEQFF. Here the CDR3 DNA reads TGCAGTGCTATTCGGTACAATGAGCAGTTCTTC.

This clonotype was detected only a few times. The genes are TRBV12-3 or TRBV12-4 and TRBJ2-5; 7 positions agree with TRBD1. The CDR3 extends over 14 amino acids. J lost 4 bases, V lost 2 bases, and 4 bases had no gene match. CDR3 protein: CASSLRDRLETQYF. CDR3 coding DNA: TGTGCCAGCAGTTTACGGGACAGATTAGAGACCCAGTACTTC.

The chain combines TRBV20-1 with TRBJ1-1; perhaps TRBD1 as D (6 bases). The germline V gene encodes CDR1 DFQATT and CDR2 SNEGSKA (reference sequence). The CDR3 runs 12 residues. V dropped 3 bases and J dropped 3 bases, with 8 bases sitting between them. The CDR3 nucleotides are TGCAGTGCTAGCAAGGGGGACACTGAAGCTTTCTTT. Translating gives CSASKGDTEAFF.

This clonotype was detected only a few times. The chain couples TRBV20-1 to TRBJ2-7, with D perhaps matching TRBD1 (5 bases). V lost 0 bases and J lost 2, with 8 bases in between. Germline assignment: CDR1 DFQATT and CDR2 SNEGSKA (reference sequence). CDR3 length: 13 residues. The CDR3 bases are TGCAGTGCTAGAGATCGACAGACCTACGAGCAGTACTTC. Protein: CSARDRQTYEQYF.

This clonotype was found a few times. The V call is TRBV18, the J call TRBJ1-2, with no clear D. The CDR3 is 14 residues long. Trimming removed 3 bases at V and 6 bases at J, with 14 bases between. Germline V gene data show CDR1 as KGHSH and CDR2 as LQKENI. DNA for the CDR3: TGTGCCAGCTCACCCATGGCAGAAGATCATGGCTACACCTTC. It is translated as CASSPMAEDHGYTF.

This chain links TRBV10-3 with TRBJ1-6; D may be TRBD1 (6 bases). Germline loops: CDR1 ENHRY, CDR2 SYGVKD. V was pared by 9 bases and J by 3 bases, with 9 bases between. The CDR3 is 13 amino acids. The CDR3 loop reads CAIRTDYNSPLHF. The CDR3 DNA reads TGTGCCATTCGGACAGACTATAATTCACCCCTCCACTTT.

The rearrangement links TRBV19 to TRBJ2-7; D unresolved. CDR3 length: 16 amino acids. From germline, CDR1 is LNHDA and CDR2 SQIVND (reference sequence). Trimming pared 4 bases from V and 3 bases from J, leaving 19 bases between. CDR3 protein: CASSNLRWGHYYEQYF. The CDR3 nucleotides are TGTGCCAGTAGTAACCTGCGATGGGGTCATTACTACGAGCAGTACTTC.

The chain couples TRBV7-9 to TRBJ1-2; 8 bases agree with TRBD1. Germline lookup yields CDR1 SEHNR and CDR2 FQNEAQ (reference sequence). The CDR3 has 12 amino acids. Trimming cost V 8 bases and J 4 bases; bases outside gene matches: 3. This CDR3 is CASQDRVYGYTF. CDR3 bases: TGTGCCAGCCAGGACAGGGTCTATGGCTACACCTTC.

The V and J genes are TRBV18 and TRBJ2-3, with 11 bases fitting TRBD2. CDR1 is KGHSH and CDR2 is LQKENI in the germline V gene. J lost 6 bases, V lost 3 bases, and 5 bases had no gene match. The CDR3 runs 15 residues. CDR3 amino acids: CASSPGTSGRDTQYF. DNA for the CDR3: TGTGCCAGCTCACCCGGGACTAGCGGCAGGGATACGCAGTATTTT.

The V call is TRBV4-1, the J call TRBJ2-3, with unresolved D. The CDR3 sequence is 14 residues long. Looked up from germline, CDR1 is MGHRA and CDR2 is YSYEKL. The V end lost 1 base, the J end lost 2 bases, and 7 bases lay between the germline ends. CDR3 sequence: CASSQGALTDTQYF. The CDR3 DNA reads as TGCGCCAGCAGCCAAGGTGCCCTCACAGATACGCAGTATTTT.

The rearrangement joins TRBV5-1 to TRBJ1-2; D unresolved. V gave up 4 bases and J gave up 0 bases, with 13 bases separating them. From germline, CDR1 is SGHRS and CDR2 YFSETQ. The CDR3 covers 15 residues. The CDR3 DNA reads as TGCGCCAGCAGCGTAGGAGGGATAGCTAACTATGGCTACACCTTC. The encoded protein is CASSVGGIANYGYTF.

This clonotype was detected a few times. The chain recombines TRBV7-2 with TRBJ2-3; 11 nucleotides match TRBD2. The germline CDR1 and CDR2 sequences are SGHTA and FQGNSA. The length of the CDR3 is 20 residues. After removal of 5 bases from V and 1 base from J, the junction contained 17 bases not matched to a gene. The CDR3 bases are TGTGCCAGCAGCCCTCAACTAGCGGGGGCTATCACCAACCGCACAGATACGCAGTATTTT. Translation gives CASSPQLAGAITNRTDTQYF.